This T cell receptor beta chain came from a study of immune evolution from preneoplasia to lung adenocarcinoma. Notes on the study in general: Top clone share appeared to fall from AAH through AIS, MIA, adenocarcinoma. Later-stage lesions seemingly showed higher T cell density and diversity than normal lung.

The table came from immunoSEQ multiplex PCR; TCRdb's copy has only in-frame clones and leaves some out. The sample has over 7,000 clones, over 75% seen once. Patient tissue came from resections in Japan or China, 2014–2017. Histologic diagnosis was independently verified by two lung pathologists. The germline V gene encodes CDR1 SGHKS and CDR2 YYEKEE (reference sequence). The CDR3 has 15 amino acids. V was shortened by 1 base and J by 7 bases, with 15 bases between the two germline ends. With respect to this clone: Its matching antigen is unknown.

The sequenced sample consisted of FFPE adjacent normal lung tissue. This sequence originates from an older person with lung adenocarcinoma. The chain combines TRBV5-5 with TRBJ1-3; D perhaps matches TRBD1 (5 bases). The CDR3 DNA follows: TGTGCCAGCAGCTTGTTCAGGGACGAGAGGAACACCATATATTTT. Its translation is CASSLFRDERNTIYF.